These 11 T cell receptor beta chains were all obtained from the same sample, sequenced in a study of CD8+CD57+ T cells in acquired aplastic anemia. The study profiled TCR beta VDJ and CDR3 using genomic DNA as template. One entry per CDR3 protein, called by TCRdb with MiXCR from the reads. Here the sample spans some 190,000 distinct CDR3 sequences, roughly half being singletons. Specimen: sorted CD4+, CD8+, or CD8+CD57+ T cells (not recorded which) from PBMCs. These receptors all come from a human donor in good health, serving as a control.

This clonotype has at least ten counts. The genes are TRBV5-1 and TRBJ1-5; no clear D gene. Trimming cost V 4 bases and J 7 bases, with 12 bases left between them. The CDR3 totals 13 residues. CDR1 is SGHRS, CDR2 YFSETQ, per germline. The CDR3 coding sequence is TGCGCCAGCAGCAGTGAGCCTGGACAGCCCCAGCATTTT. Amino acid sequence: CASSSEPGQPQHF.

CDR3 in amino acids: CAISERGTGTNEQFF. Here the CDR3 DNA reads TGTGCCATCAGTGAGAGGGGGACGGGGACCAATGAGCAGTTCTTC. The V call is TRBV10-3, the J call TRBJ2-1; TRBD1 is a possible D gene (6 bases). The V and J ends lost 2 bases and 6 bases respectively, with 14 bases between them. Germline lookup yields CDR1 ENHRY and CDR2 SYGVKD. The CDR3 contains 15 residues.

This clonotype was seen many times. The chain uses TRBV12-3 or TRBV12-4 and TRBJ1-6; TRBD1 agrees at 9 bases. The CDR3 is made up of 16 amino acids. With 5 bases clipped from V and 7 bases from J, the junction kept 9 bases outside the gene matches. In nucleotides, the CDR3 is TGTGCCAGCAGTATACAGGGGGCGCCTCCCAATTCACCCCTCCACTTT. This encodes CASSIQGAPPNSPLHF.

Concerning this clonotype itself: Because the CDR3's place on the DNA is in doubt, the DNA is left out and the CDR3 is given as listed by TCRdb. The chain carries TRBV25-1 and TRBJ2-3. The CDR3 is made up of 18 amino acids, end residues included. Germline CDR1 and CDR2: MGHDK and SYGVNS. The CDR3 sequence: CASIYLCSVEQLHDTQYF.

The chain uses TRBV24-1 and TRBJ1-2; 10 nucleotides match TRBD1. Trimming at V came to 2 bases and at J to 4 bases, leaving 6 bases not matched to a gene. Germline values: CDR1 KGHDR, CDR2 SFDVKD. CDR3 size: 16 residues. The CDR3 region is CATSDSSTGGGYGYTF. CDR3 in DNA: TGTGCCACCAGTGATTCCTCGACAGGGGGCGGCTATGGCTACACCTTC.

Turning to this clonotype: Since the CDR3 does not end with the conserved phenylalanine or tryptophan, this likely comes from a read error. The V and J genes are TRBV7-2 and TRBJ2-1; 9 bases line up with TRBD2. The CDR3 spans 17 residues. J lost 4 bases, V lost 5 bases, and 12 bases had no gene match. Germline-derived CDR1 and CDR2 are SGHTA and FQGNSA. CDR3: CASSQDLLAGKYNEQFL. The CDR3 DNA sequence: TGTGCCAGCAGCCAAGATCTCCTAGCGGGGAAGTACAATGAGCAGTTCCTC.

This sequence joins TRBV6-2 or TRBV6-3 and TRBJ2-1; D remains ambiguous. The CDR3 is 16 amino acids. V was cut by 4 bases and J by 5 bases, with 18 bases left in between. The germline V gene has CDR1 MNHEY and CDR2 SVGEGT. The CDR3 sequence is CASSSLSATYHNEQFF. CDR3 bases: TGTGCCAGCAGTTCCCTATCCGCGACGTATCACAATGAGCAGTTCTTC.

This clonotype was found many times. The V call is TRBV5-1, the J call TRBJ2-3, with D perhaps TRBD1 (7 bases). This CDR3 contains 15 residues. Trimming took 4 bases from V and 0 from J, leaving 12 bases between them. The germline CDR1 and CDR2 sequences are SGHRS and YFSETQ. The CDR3 DNA follows: TGCGCCAGCAGCGCGGGACAGACAAGCACAGATACGCAGTATTTT. It is translated as CASSAGQTSTDTQYF.

This clonotype was counted at least ten times. The rearrangement uses TRBV7-2 and TRBJ1-2, with D unclear. Trimming took 5 bases from V and 2 from J, leaving 6 bases between them. This CDR3 is 12 amino acids long. The V gene's germline CDR1 is SGHTA and CDR2 FQGNSA. CDR3 in DNA: TGTGCCAGCAGCCAGTCGAACTATGGCTACACCTTC. Residues: CASSQSNYGYTF.

The genes are TRBV24-1 and TRBJ2-3; the D gene is possibly TRBD2 (6 bases). CDR1 is KGHDR, CDR2 SFDVKD, per germline. The CDR3 contains 15 residues. V lost 4 bases, J lost 1 base, and 11 bases lay in between. The CDR3 sequence: CATSEGGRGTDTQYF. CDR3 nucleotides: TGTGCCACCAGTGAGGGGGGACGGGGCACAGATACGCAGTATTTT.

CDR3 coding DNA: TGCGCCAGCAGCTTGGGGAGGGACGCAGATACGCAGTATTTT. It encodes CASSLGRDADTQYF. The gene calls are TRBV5-1 and TRBJ2-3, with TRBD2 as a possible D gene (6 bases). CDR1 is SGHRS and CDR2 is YFSETQ in the germline V gene. The germline V and J ends were trimmed by 0 bases and 4 bases, with 9 bases remaining between them. The CDR3 consists of 14 residues. The full variable domain, rest sourced from reference TRBV5-1 and TRBJ2-3, is KAGVTQTPRYLIKTRGQQVTLSCSPISGHRSVSWYQQTPGQGLQFLFEYFSETQRNKGNFPGRFSGRQFSNSRSEMNVSTLELGDSALYLCASSLGRDADTQYFGPGTRLTVL.